The 30 T cell receptor beta chains reported below all come from one sample, sequenced in a study of neurological immune-mediated disorders. TCRdb redid the calling of the 5' RACE reads with MiXCR, one entry per CDR3 protein. Seen here are approximately 90,000 distinct CDR3 sequences, 3.5% observed once, and the top ten hold 6%. Input material: PBMCs. All receptors derive from a woman under 30 with multiple sclerosis.

The sample holds many counts of this clonotype. The chain couples TRBV6-2 or TRBV6-3 to TRBJ1-2, with D uncertain. The V end lost 7 bases, the J end lost 2 bases, and 11 bases lay between the germline ends. CDR3 length equals 13 residues. From germline, CDR1 is MNHEY and CDR2 SVGEGT. DNA of the CDR3: TGTGCCAGCACGGATCTAGAGAACTATGGCTACACCTTC. The encoded protein is CASTDLENYGYTF.

The rearrangement links TRBV20-1 to TRBJ2-2; 10 bases agree with TRBD1. This CDR3 is 14 amino acids long. CDR1 is DFQATT, CDR2 SNEGSKA, per germline (reference sequence). The junction had 7 bases not matched to a gene; V was cut back by 6 bases and J by 6 bases. This CDR3 reads CSAPGTGDSGELFF. The CDR3, as DNA: TGCAGTGCCCCCGGGACAGGGGATTCCGGGGAGCTGTTTTTT.

There are many counts of this clonotype. The chain joins TRBV10-3 to TRBJ2-3, with TRBD2 as a possible D gene (5 bases). The V end lost 2 bases, the J end lost 0 bases, and 15 bases lay between the germline ends. The CDR3 is made up of 17 amino acids. CDR1 and CDR2 from the germline V gene are ENHRY and SYGVKD. The CDR3 region is CAISEGIFGGSTDTQYF. The DNA for the CDR3 is TGTGCCATCAGTGAGGGGATCTTTGGCGGGAGCACAGATACGCAGTATTTT.

This clonotype was counted ten times or more. The rearrangement uses TRBV6-5 and TRBJ2-3; 11 bases map to TRBD2. Germline assignment: CDR1 MNHEY and CDR2 SVGAGI. The CDR3 has 13 amino acids. The V segment lost 5 bases and the J segment 14 bases; nucleotides outside the gene matches: 9. CDR3 DNA: TGTGCCAGCAGTGAACCTAGCGGGAGGAATCTGTATTTT. It is translated as CASSEPSGRNLYF.

This clonotype was recorded at least ten times. The chain employs TRBV7-2 and TRBJ1-2; 8 bases fit TRBD1. CDR3 size: 14 residues. CDR1 SGHTA and CDR2 FQGNSA come from the germline V gene. With 2 bases clipped from V and 3 bases from J, the junction kept 2 bases outside the gene matches. CDR3 sequence (DNA): TGTGCCAGCAGCTTAAGGACAGGGTACTATGGCTACACCTTC. Amino acids: CASSLRTGYYGYTF.

This clonotype was seen ten or more times. The J gene is TRBJ1-2, the V gene TRBV7-2; D not certain. Between the trimmed V and J ends, which lost 4 bases and 5 bases, there was a span of 14 bases. CDR1 and CDR2 from the germline V gene are SGHTA and FQGNSA. The CDR3 runs 14 residues. DNA for the CDR3: TGTGCCAGCAGCTCAGCCGGACGGATTTATGGCTACACCTTC. It encodes CASSSAGRIYGYTF.

Ten or more counts support this clonotype. This rearrangement joins TRBV9 to TRBJ2-5; TRBD1 agrees at 7 bases. Trimming at V came to 3 bases and at J to 4 bases, leaving 6 bases not matched to a gene. This CDR3 region has 14 residues. Germline assignment: CDR1 SGDLS and CDR2 YYNGEE. This CDR3 is CASSGLGTAETQYF. Written as DNA, the CDR3 is TGTGCCAGCAGCGGATTGGGGACAGCAGAGACCCAGTACTTC.

With respect to this clonotype: Being one base from a much bigger clone, this may be a read error. The chain couples TRBV7-6 to TRBJ2-3, with D uncertain. The CDR3 loop spans 12 amino acids. Germline V gene data show CDR1 as SGHVS and CDR2 as FNYEAQ. CDR3 DNA sequence: TGTGACAGCAGCTTAGTTCCAGATACGCAGTATTTT. Its translation: CDSSLVPDTQYF. The variable domain in full, completed from reference TRBV7-6 and TRBJ2-3, reads GAGVSQSPRYKVTKRGQDVALRCDPISGHVSLYWYRQALGQGPEFLTYFNYEAQQDKSGLPNDRFSAERPEGSISTLTIQRTEQRDSAMYRCDSSLVPDTQYFGPGTRLTVL.

With regard to this clonotype: The junction does not match germline at one end; this may be a read error. The V call is TRBV10-3, the J call TRBJ1-2, with D uncertain. Germline lookup yields CDR1 ENHRY and CDR2 SYGVKD. This CDR3 region has 12 residues. The CDR3, as DNA: TGTGACATCAGCACCCGGACCTATGGCTACACCTTC. Amino acid sequence: CDISTRTYGYTF.

This clonotype was seen ten or more times. CDR3 protein: CASRMTQTNEKLFF. The CDR3 nucleotides are TGTGCCAGCAGGATGACCCAAACTAATGAAAAACTGTTTTTT. V gene TRBV6-5 combines with J gene TRBJ1-4; no clear D gene. This CDR3 has 14 amino acids. Germline CDR1 reads MNHEY; CDR2 reads SVGAGI. V lost 6 bases and J lost 1, with 9 bases in between.

There are many counts of this clonotype. This chain uses TRBV5-6 with TRBJ2-1, with D unresolved. In germline, CDR1 is SGHDT, CDR2 YYEEEE. Trimming shortened V by 3 bases and J by 2 bases, and 12 bases separated the two germline ends. This CDR3 contains 15 residues. The CDR3 is CASSSKRYPYNEQFF. DNA for the CDR3: TGTGCCAGCAGCTCCAAAAGGTACCCCTACAATGAGCAGTTCTTC.

This clonotype was recorded at least ten times. The chain is built from TRBV12-3 or TRBV12-4 and TRBJ1-2, with D possibly TRBD1 on 6 matching bases. This CDR3 has 13 residues. V lost 11 bases to trimming and J lost 4 bases, with 17 bases between them. The CDR3 protein is CALGRGQGYGYTF. CDR3 nucleotides: TGTGCCCTCGGTCGGGGGCAGGGCTATGGCTACACCTTC.

This clonotype was seen a few times. The chain joins TRBV6-5 to TRBJ2-3; 13 bases line up with TRBD2. This CDR3 region has 17 residues. V gave up 0 bases and J gave up 6 bases; unmatched junction bases: 6. CDR1 is MNHEY, CDR2 SVGAGI, per germline. The CDR3 region has the DNA TGTGCCAGCAGTTACTCGGGACTAGCGGGATCAGGGGATACGCAGTATTTT. It yields the protein CASSYSGLAGSGDTQYF.

V usage is TRBV4-1 and J usage is TRBJ2-3, with 9 bases that match TRBD1. V gave up 2 bases and J gave up 6 bases; unmatched junction bases: 12. Germline V lookup: CDR1 MGHRA, CDR2 YSYEKL. The CDR3 runs 17 residues. The CDR3: CASSQPQGARDKDTQYF. DNA of the CDR3: TGCGCCAGCAGCCAACCACAGGGGGCCCGAGATAAGGATACGCAGTATTTT.

This clonotype appeared many times. The V call is TRBV20-1, the J call TRBJ2-6; 14 positions agree with TRBD2. Trimming cost V 5 bases and J 0 bases; bases outside gene matches: 6. CDR1 is DFQATT, CDR2 SNEGSKA, per germline (reference sequence). The CDR3 covers 18 residues. CDR3 sequence reads: CSAGRLAGGPSGANVLTF. The CDR3 DNA reads as TGCAGTGCTGGTCGACTAGCGGGAGGGCCCTCTGGGGCCAACGTCCTGACTTTC.

At least ten counts were recorded for this clonotype. The V gene is TRBV12-3 or TRBV12-4, the J gene TRBJ1-4; a possible D gene is TRBD1 (5 bases). The CDR3 consists of 17 residues. Trimming removed 5 bases at V and 3 bases at J, with 19 bases between. CDR3 loop: CASSPGSRARSNEKLFF. As DNA, the CDR3 is TGTGCCAGCAGTCCCGGGTCCAGGGCAAGGTCTAATGAAAAACTGTTTTTT.

V usage is TRBV15 and J usage is TRBJ2-3; D is undetermined. The CDR3 spans 19 residues. CDR1 LNHNV and CDR2 YYDKDF come from the germline V gene (reference sequence). Deletions cut 0 bases from V and 4 bases from J, with 23 bases between. The CDR3 loop is CATSRDLTVRDFESDTQYF. The CDR3 DNA is TGTGCCACCAGCAGAGATCTCACGGTCCGAGACTTCGAATCAGATACGCAGTATTTT.

Many counts were recorded for this clonotype. Germline is not matched at one junction end, which may reflect a read error. The chain recombines TRBV27 with TRBJ2-7; TRBD1 matches at 8 bases. CDR3 length: 10 residues. From germline, CDR1 is MNHEY and CDR2 SMNVEV (reference sequence). The CDR3 here is CASRRTGTNF. CDR3 DNA sequence: TGTGCCAGCAGACGGACAGGGACGAACTTC.

This clonotype counts as medium-sized (0.01 to 0.1%). The chain joins TRBV7-9 to TRBJ1-6, with D uncertain. With 1 base removed from V and 10 bases from J, the gap between germline ends came to 8 bases. This CDR3 is 13 amino acids long. From germline, CDR1 is SEHNR and CDR2 FQNEAQ (reference sequence). The CDR3 bases are TGTGCCAGCAGCTTAGGATCAGTCTCACCCCTCCACTTT. Encoded protein: CASSLGSVSPLHF.

Many counts were recorded for this clonotype. The rearrangement uses TRBV19 and TRBJ2-5; D perhaps matches TRBD2 (6 bases). This CDR3 has 13 residues. Germline CDR1 reads LNHDA; CDR2 reads SQIVND (reference sequence). V lost 10 bases and J 3 bases, leaving 15 bases between the germline ends. The CDR3 DNA is TGTGCCACCTCAACGGGAGATAAAGAGACCCAGTACTTC. It is translated as CATSTGDKETQYF.

Ten or more counts support this clonotype. The chain couples TRBV6-5 to TRBJ1-2; D may be TRBD1 (6 bases). In germline, CDR1 is MNHEY, CDR2 SVGAGI. With 6 bases removed from V and 8 bases from J, the gap between germline ends came to 16 bases. The CDR3 contains 13 residues. This CDR3 reads CASRKEGGKGYTF. Written as DNA, the CDR3 is TGTGCCAGCAGAAAAGAGGGGGGGAAGGGCTACACCTTC.

This clonotype has at least ten counts. The chain recombines TRBV12-3 or TRBV12-4 with TRBJ2-7; 8 nucleotides line up with TRBD1. After removal of 5 bases from V and 6 bases from J, the junction contained 9 bases not matched to a gene. CDR3 length: 14 residues. CDR3 protein: CASSTGTGEFEQYF. CDR3 sequence (DNA): TGTGCCAGCAGTACCGGGACAGGAGAGTTCGAGCAGTACTTC.

This clonotype was seen many times. The chain employs TRBV12-3 or TRBV12-4 and TRBJ2-7; D unresolved. V was trimmed by 1 base and J by 3 bases, leaving 7 bases between them. The CDR3 is 13 amino acids. CDR3 bases: TGTGCCAGCAGTTTAGAAGGGCGCTACGAGCAGTACTTC. Amino acids: CASSLEGRYEQYF.

This clonotype was detected ten times or more. V is TRBV29-1 and J is TRBJ2-7; perhaps TRBD1 as D (6 bases). Germline CDR1 and CDR2: SQVTM and ANQGSEA. The V end lost 4 bases, the J end lost 4 bases, and 8 bases lay between the germline ends. The CDR3 is 11 residues long. The CDR3 DNA follows: TGCAGCGTTGGGGACATATACGAGCAGTACTTC. It yields the protein CSVGDIYEQYF.

The table lists this clonotype with many counts. This chain uses TRBV7-3 with TRBJ1-1; 7 nucleotides line up with TRBD1. Trimming at V came to 4 bases and at J to 6 bases, leaving 5 bases not matched to a gene. The length of the CDR3 is 13 residues. CDR1 is SGHTA and CDR2 is FQGTGA in the germline V gene. The CDR3: CASSSQGGAEAFF. In DNA, the CDR3 is TGTGCCAGCAGCTCTCAGGGGGGGGCTGAAGCTTTCTTT. The complete variable domain, with remaining parts taken from reference TRBV7-3 and TRBJ1-1, reads GAGVSQTPSNKVTEKGKYVELRCDPISGHTALYWYRQSLGQGPEFLIYFQGTGAADDSGLPNDRFFAVRPEGSVSTLKIQRTERGDSAVYLCASSSQGGAEAFFGQGTRLTVV.

Ten or more counts support this clonotype. This chain joins TRBV20-1 and TRBJ1-2; 7 bases are shared with TRBD1. V shed 6 bases and J 6 bases; nucleotides not matched to a gene: 10. CDR1 is DFQATT and CDR2 is SNEGSKA in the germline V gene (reference sequence). CDR3 length equals 13 residues. CDR3 sequence reads: CSAIRQGFDGYTF. The DNA for the CDR3 is TGCAGTGCCATACGACAGGGTTTTGATGGCTACACCTTC.

Many counts were recorded for this clonotype. The rearrangement uses TRBV5-6 and TRBJ2-7; no firm D call. Trimming removed 0 bases from V and 1 base from J, with 5 bases in between. The CDR3 extends over 13 amino acids. Germline values: CDR1 SGHDT, CDR2 YYEEEE. CDR3 in amino acids: CASSLVMSYEQYF. The CDR3 nucleotides read TGTGCCAGCAGCTTGGTGATGTCCTACGAGCAGTACTTC.

This clonotype was recorded at least ten times. The rearrangement links TRBV27 to TRBJ1-1; a weak D match, TRBD1 (5 bases). Trimming stripped 6 bases from V and 4 bases from J, with 15 bases between. The length of the CDR3 is 14 residues. Germline V gives CDR1 MNHEY, CDR2 SMNVEV (reference sequence). In DNA, the CDR3 is TGTGCCAGCAGGAGCCGGGGCCAGGGCACTGAAGCTTTCTTT. Its protein is CASRSRGQGTEAFF.

Many counts were recorded for this clonotype. J is TRBJ2-5 and V is TRBV4-2; the match to TRBD1 covers 9 bases. The CDR3 covers 15 residues. With 4 bases clipped from V and 1 base from J, the junction kept 4 bases outside the gene matches. The germline CDR1 and CDR2 sequences are LGHNA and YNFKEQ. The CDR3 nucleotides are TGTGCCAGCAGCCGAACAGGGGGCGTCCAAGAGACCCAGTACTTC. Its protein product is CASSRTGGVQETQYF.

This clonotype was picked up many times. The gene calls are TRBV20-1 and TRBJ1-5; 8 bases are a match to TRBD1. With V trimmed by 0 bases and J by 3 bases, 7 bases remained unmatched. Per the germline V gene, CDR1 is DFQATT and CDR2 is SNEGSKA (reference sequence). The CDR3 has 16 residues. Here the CDR3 reads CSARDKAGGPNQPQHF. CDR3 sequence (DNA): TGCAGTGCTAGAGATAAGGCAGGGGGCCCCAATCAGCCCCAGCATTTT.